Detailed here is one T cell receptor (beta chain). The germline gives CDR1 SGHTA, CDR2 FQGNSA. J was trimmed by 3 bases and V by 10 bases; bases with no gene match: 10. The CDR3 runs 14 residues. Per the authors' pipeline: Estimation of nucleated cell counts relied on the amplification of reference gene primers. Produced via immunoSEQ multiplex PCR; TCRdb's table is partial and in-frame only. That table is the source of V, J and clone size, and D and trimming were worked out from the DNA. The sample contains roughly 120,000 clones, roughly 80% of which appear only once. The sample is drawn from a study of blood T cell repertoires in COVID-19. In the study overall: The cDNA or gDNA used as material had been derived from T cells, B-cell-depleted T cells, or PBMCs.

This receptor was obtained from a man aged 45 to 65 with acute or convalescent COVID-19. V and J are TRBV7-2 and TRBJ2-3, with TRBD1 identical over 7 bases. The sequencing input was peripheral blood. CDR3 sequence reads: CAINRGPRTDTQYF. CDR3 nucleotides: TGTGCCATAAACAGGGGCCCTAGGACAGATACGCAGTATTTT.